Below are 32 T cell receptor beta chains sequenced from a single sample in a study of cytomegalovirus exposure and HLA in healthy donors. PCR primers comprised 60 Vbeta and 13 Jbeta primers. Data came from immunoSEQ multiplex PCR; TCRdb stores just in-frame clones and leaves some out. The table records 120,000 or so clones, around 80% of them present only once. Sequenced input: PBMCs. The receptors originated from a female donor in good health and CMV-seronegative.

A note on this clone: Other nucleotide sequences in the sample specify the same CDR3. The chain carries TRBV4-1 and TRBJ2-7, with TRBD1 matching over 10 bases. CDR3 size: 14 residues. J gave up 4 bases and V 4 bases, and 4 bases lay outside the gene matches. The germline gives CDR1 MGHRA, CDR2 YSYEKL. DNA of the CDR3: TGCGCCAGCAGCCGGGACAGGGGTGCTTACGAGCAGTACTTC. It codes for CASSRDRGAYEQYF.

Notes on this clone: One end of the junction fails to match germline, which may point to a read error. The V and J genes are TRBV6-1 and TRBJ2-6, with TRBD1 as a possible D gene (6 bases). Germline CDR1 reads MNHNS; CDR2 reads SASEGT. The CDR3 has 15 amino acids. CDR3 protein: CASIPQGRGANGLTF. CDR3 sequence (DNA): TGTGCCAGCATCCCTCAGGGGAGAGGGGCCAACGGCCTGACTTTC.

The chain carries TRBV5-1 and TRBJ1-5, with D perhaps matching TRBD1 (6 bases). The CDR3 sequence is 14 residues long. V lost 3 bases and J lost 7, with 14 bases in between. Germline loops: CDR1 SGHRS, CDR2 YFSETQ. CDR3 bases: TGCGCCAGCAGCTGGGGGGGCGGGGAACAGCCCCAGCATTTT. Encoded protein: CASSWGGGEQPQHF.

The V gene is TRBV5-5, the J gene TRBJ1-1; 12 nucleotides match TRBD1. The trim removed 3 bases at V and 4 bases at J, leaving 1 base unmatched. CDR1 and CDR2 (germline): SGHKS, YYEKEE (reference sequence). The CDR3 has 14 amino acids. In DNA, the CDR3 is TGTGCCAGCAGCTCGGGACAGGGGGCCACTGAAGCTTTCTTT. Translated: CASSSGQGATEAFF.

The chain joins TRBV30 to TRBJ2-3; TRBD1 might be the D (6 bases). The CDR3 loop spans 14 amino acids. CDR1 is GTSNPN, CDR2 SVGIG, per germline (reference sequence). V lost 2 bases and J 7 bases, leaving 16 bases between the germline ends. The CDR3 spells CAWSIGTTGNTQYF. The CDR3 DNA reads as TGTGCCTGGAGTATCGGAACGACAGGTAATACGCAGTATTTT.

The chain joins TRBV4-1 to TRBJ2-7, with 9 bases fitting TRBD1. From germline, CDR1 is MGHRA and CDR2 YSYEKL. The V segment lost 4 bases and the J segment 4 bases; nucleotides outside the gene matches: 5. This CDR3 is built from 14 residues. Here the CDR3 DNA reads TGCGCCAGCAGCCGACGGGACAGGGATTACGAGCAGTACTTC. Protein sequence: CASSRRDRDYEQYF.

The CDR3 DNA follows: TGCGCCAGCAGTGTGGGCAGGGGGCATCCCGGGGAGCTGTTTTTT. Translating it yields CASSVGRGHPGELFF. The chain uses TRBV10-1 and TRBJ2-2; 8 bases fit TRBD1. This CDR3 comprises 15 residues. The V and J ends lost 4 bases and 6 bases, in that order; junction bases with no gene match: 7. Germline CDR1 is WNHNN and CDR2 is SYGVQD (reference sequence).

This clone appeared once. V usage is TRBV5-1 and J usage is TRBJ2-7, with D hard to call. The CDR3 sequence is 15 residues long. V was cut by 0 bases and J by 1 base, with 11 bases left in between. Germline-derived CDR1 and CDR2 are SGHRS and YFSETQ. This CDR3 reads CASSLASRMSYEQYF. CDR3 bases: TGCGCCAGCAGCTTGGCGTCGCGGATGTCCTACGAGCAGTACTTC.

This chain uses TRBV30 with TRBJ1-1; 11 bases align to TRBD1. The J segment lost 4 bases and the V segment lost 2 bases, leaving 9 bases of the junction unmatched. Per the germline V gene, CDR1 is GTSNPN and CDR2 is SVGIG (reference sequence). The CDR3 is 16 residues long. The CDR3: CAWSPKPGQGGTEAFF. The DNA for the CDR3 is TGTGCCTGGAGTCCAAAACCGGGACAGGGGGGCACTGAAGCTTTCTTT. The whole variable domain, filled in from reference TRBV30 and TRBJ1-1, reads SQTIHQWPATLVQPVGSPLSLECTVEGTSNPNLYWYRQAAGRGLQLLFYSVGIGQISSEVPQNLSASRPQDRQFILSSKKLLLSDSGFYLCAWSPKPGQGGTEAFFGQGTRLTVV.

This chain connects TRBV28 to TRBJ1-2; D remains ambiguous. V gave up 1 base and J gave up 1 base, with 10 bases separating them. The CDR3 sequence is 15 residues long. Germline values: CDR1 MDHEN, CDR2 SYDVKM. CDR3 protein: CASSLFSRLNYGYTF. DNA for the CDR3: TGTGCCAGCAGTTTATTCTCCCGACTTAACTATGGCTACACCTTC.

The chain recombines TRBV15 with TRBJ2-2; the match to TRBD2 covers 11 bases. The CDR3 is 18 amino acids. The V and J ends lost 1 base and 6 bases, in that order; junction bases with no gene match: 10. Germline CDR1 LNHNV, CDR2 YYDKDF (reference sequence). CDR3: CATSRGVLTSGISGELFF. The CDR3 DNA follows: TGTGCCACCAGCAGAGGTGTCCTGACTAGCGGGATCTCCGGGGAGCTGTTTTTT.

CDR3 protein: CASSLSEGETQYF. CDR3 nucleotides: TGTGCCAGCAGTTTATCAGAGGGAGAGACCCAGTACTTC. The V gene is TRBV27, the J gene TRBJ2-5; TRBD2 might be the D (5 bases). Germline V gene data show CDR1 as MNHEY and CDR2 as SMNVEV (reference sequence). This CDR3 comprises 13 residues. V lost 0 bases, J lost 4 bases, and 6 bases lay in between.

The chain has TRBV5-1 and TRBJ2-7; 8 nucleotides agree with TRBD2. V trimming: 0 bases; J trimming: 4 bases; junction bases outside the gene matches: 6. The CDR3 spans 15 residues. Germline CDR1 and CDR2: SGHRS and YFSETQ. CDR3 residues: CASSLAGTRQYEQYF. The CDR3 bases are TGCGCCAGCAGCTTGGCCGGGACTAGGCAATACGAGCAGTACTTC. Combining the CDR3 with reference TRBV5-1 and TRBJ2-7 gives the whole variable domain KAGVTQTPRYLIKTRGQQVTLSCSPISGHRSVSWYQQTPGQGLQFLFEYFSETQRNKGNFPGRFSGRQFSNSRSEMNVSTLELGDSALYLCASSLAGTRQYEQYFGPGTRLTVT.

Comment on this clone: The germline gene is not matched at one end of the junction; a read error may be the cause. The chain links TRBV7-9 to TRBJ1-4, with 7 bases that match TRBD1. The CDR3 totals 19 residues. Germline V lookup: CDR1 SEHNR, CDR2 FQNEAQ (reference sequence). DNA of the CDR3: TGTTCCAGCACATCGGGGGCAGGGGGAAGGCGGGCAACTAATGAAAAACTGTTTTTT. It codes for CSSTSGAGGRRATNEKLFF.

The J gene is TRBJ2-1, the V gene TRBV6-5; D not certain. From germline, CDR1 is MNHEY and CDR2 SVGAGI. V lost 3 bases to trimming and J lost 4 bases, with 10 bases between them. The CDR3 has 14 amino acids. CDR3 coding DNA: TGTGCCAGCAGTTATGCCTCCCGGTACAATGAGCAGTTCTTC. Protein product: CASSYASRYNEQFF.

CDR3 amino acids: CASSLSTGEYEQYF. CDR3 DNA: TGTGCCAGCAGTTTATCTACAGGGGAATACGAGCAGTACTTC. The V and J genes are TRBV27 and TRBJ2-7, with 7 bases identical to TRBD1. With V trimmed by 0 bases and J by 4 bases, 3 bases remained unmatched. CDR1 and CDR2 from the germline V gene are MNHEY and SMNVEV (reference sequence). CDR3 size: 14 residues.

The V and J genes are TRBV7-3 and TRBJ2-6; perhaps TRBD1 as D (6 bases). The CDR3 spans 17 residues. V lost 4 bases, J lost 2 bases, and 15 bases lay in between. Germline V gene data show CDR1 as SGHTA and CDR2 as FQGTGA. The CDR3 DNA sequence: TGTGCCAGCAGCTCCCAGCCTTACAGGGCTGGGGCCAACGTCCTGACTTTC. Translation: CASSSQPYRAGANVLTF.

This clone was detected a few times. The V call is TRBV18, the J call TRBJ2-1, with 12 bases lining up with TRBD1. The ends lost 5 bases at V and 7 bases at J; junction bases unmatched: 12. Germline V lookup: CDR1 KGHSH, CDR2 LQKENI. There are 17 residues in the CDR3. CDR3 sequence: CASSSGQGAEFLNEQFF. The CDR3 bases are TGTGCCAGCTCATCGGGACAGGGGGCTGAATTCCTGAATGAGCAGTTCTTC. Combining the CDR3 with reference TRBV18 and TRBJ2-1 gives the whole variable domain NAGVMQNPRHLVRRRGQEARLRCSPMKGHSHVYWYRQLPEEGLKFMVYLQKENIIDESGMPKERFSAEFPKEGPSILRIQQVVRGDSAAYFCASSSGQGAEFLNEQFFGPGTRLTVL.

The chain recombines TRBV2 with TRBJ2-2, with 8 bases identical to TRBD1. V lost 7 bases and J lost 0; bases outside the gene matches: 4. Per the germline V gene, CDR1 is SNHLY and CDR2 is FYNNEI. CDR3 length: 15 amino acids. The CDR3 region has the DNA TGTGCCAGCACCCCGGACAGGGCGAACACCGGGGAGCTGTTTTTT. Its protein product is CASTPDRANTGELFF.

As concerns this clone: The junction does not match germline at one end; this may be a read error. The CDR3 DNA sequence: TGTGCCAGCTCACCACGACAAGACAGAGAAGCTTCCTTT. This sequence encodes CASSPRQDREASF. The rearrangement links TRBV18 to TRBJ1-1, with D possibly matching TRBD1 (5 bases). CDR3 length: 13 residues. In germline, CDR1 is KGHSH, CDR2 LQKENI.

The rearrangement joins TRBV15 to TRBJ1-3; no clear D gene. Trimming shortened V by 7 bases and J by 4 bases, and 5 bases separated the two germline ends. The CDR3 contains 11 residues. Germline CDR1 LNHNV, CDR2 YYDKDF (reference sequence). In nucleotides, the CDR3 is TGTGCCACCATCGGGGGAAACACCATATATTTT. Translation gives CATIGGNTIYF.

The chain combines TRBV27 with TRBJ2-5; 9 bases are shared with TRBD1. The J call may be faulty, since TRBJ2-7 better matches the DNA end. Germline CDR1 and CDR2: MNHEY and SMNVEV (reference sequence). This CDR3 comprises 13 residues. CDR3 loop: CASRGGQGHEQYF. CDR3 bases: TGTGCCAGCAGGGGGGGACAGGGCCACGAGCAGTACTTC.

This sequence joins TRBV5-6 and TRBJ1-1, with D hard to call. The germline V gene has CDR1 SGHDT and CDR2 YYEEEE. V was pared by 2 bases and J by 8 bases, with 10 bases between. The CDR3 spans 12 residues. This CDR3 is CASSLTSVEAFF. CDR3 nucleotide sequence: TGTGCCAGCAGCTTAACTTCTGTGGAAGCTTTCTTT.

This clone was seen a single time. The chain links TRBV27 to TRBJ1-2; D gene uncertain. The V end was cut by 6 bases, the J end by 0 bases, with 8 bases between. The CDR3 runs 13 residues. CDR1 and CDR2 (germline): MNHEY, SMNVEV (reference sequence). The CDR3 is CASRKTANYGYTF. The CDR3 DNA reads TGTGCCAGCAGAAAAACAGCTAACTATGGCTACACCTTC.

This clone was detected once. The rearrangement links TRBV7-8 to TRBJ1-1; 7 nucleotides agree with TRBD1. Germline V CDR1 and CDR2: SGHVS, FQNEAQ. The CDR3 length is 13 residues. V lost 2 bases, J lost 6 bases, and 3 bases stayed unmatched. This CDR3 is CASSLNRGAEAFF. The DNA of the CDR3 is TGTGCCAGCAGCTTAAACAGGGGCGCTGAAGCTTTCTTT.

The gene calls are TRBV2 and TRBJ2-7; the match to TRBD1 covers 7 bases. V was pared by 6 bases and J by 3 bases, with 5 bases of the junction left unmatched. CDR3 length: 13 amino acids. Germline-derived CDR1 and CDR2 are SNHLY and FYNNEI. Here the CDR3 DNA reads TGTGCCAGCAGCTCGGGACAGAACTACGAGCAGTACTTC. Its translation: CASSSGQNYEQYF.

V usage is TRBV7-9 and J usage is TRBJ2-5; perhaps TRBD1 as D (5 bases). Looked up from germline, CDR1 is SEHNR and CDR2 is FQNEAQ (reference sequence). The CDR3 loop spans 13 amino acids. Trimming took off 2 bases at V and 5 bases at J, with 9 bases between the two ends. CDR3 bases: TGTGCCAGCAGCTTATCAGGGATCGAGACCCAGTACTTC. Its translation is CASSLSGIETQYF.

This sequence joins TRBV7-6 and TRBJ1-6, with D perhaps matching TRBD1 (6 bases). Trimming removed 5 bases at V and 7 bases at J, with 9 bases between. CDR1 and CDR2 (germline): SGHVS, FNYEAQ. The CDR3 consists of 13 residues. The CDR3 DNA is TGTGCCAGCAGCCCCGGACAGAATTCACCCCTCCACTTT. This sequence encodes CASSPGQNSPLHF.

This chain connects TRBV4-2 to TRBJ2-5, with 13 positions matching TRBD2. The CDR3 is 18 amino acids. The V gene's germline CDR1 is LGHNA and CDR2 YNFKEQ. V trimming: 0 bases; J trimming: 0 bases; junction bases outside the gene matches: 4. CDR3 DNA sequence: TGTGCCAGCAGCCAAGATGGGACTAGCGGGGTATACCAAGAGACCCAGTACTTC. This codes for CASSQDGTSGVYQETQYF.

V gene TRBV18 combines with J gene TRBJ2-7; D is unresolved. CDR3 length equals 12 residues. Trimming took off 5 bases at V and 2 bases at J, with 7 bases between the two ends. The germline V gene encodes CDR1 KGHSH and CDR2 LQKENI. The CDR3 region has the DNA TGTGCCAGCTCAGCGGATGCCTACGAGCAGTACTTC. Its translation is CASSADAYEQYF.

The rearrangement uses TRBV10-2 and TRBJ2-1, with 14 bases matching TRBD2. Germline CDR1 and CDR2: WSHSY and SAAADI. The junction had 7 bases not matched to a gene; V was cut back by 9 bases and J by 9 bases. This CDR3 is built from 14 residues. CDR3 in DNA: TGCGCCAGTCTCGGACTAGCGGGGGGCGGTGAGCAGTTCTTC. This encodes CASLGLAGGGEQFF.

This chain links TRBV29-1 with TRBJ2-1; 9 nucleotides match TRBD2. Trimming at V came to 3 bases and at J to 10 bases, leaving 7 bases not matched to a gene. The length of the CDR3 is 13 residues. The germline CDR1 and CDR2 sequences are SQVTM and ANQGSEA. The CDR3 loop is CSVDLAGAGEQFF. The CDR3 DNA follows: TGCAGCGTTGATTTAGCGGGAGCCGGGGAGCAGTTCTTC.